These 18 T cell receptor beta chains were all obtained from the same sample, sequenced in a study of T-cell memory formation after mild COVID-19. One entry per CDR3 protein, called by TCRdb with MiXCR from the 5' RACE reads. The table shows under 400,000 distinct CDR3 sequences, with 28% occurring only once. Source material: PBMCs or a T cell subset sorted from them (not recorded which). These receptors were taken from an adult woman who had mild COVID-19 (a few samples of this study predate the infection). Cell type and time point are not known.

This clonotype showed up just a few times. The V and J genes are TRBV14 and TRBJ2-7; no reliable D call. Germline CDR1 reads SGHDN; CDR2 reads FVKESK. Between the trimmed V and J ends, which lost 1 base and 6 bases, there was a span of 13 bases. This CDR3 region has 14 residues. The CDR3 spells CASSQAALLGEQYF. CDR3 in DNA: TGTGCCAGCAGCCAAGCTGCACTACTGGGCGAGCAGTACTTC.

The chain couples TRBV9 to TRBJ2-3; 11 bases map to TRBD2. Trimming removed 0 bases from V and 4 bases from J; junction bases left unmatched: 1. The germline V gene has CDR1 SGDLS and CDR2 YYNGEE. This CDR3 contains 15 residues. The CDR3 is CASSVEGLAADTQYF. CDR3 bases: TGTGCCAGCAGCGTAGAGGGACTAGCGGCAGATACGCAGTATTTT.

The V and J genes are TRBV12-3 or TRBV12-4 and TRBJ2-7, with TRBD1 matching 7 bases. The CDR3 is made up of 14 amino acids. V was clipped by 7 bases and J by 3 bases; unmatched bases: 9. CDR3 in amino acids: CASTKTGVIYEQYF. The CDR3 coding sequence is TGTGCCAGCACCAAAACAGGGGTTATCTACGAGCAGTACTTC.

Many counts were recorded for this clonotype. The chain couples TRBV3-1 to TRBJ2-1; a possible D gene is TRBD2 (6 bases). The V gene's germline CDR1 is LGHDT and CDR2 YNNKEL (reference sequence). This CDR3 region has 18 residues. Trimming pared 0 bases from V and 4 bases from J, leaving 19 bases between. As DNA, the CDR3 is TGTGCCAGCAGCCAAGAAAGGTTATCGGGGGAGAGGTACAATGAGCAGTTCTTC. Residues: CASSQERLSGERYNEQFF.

The chain links TRBV20-1 to TRBJ1-2, with 7 bases fitting TRBD1. Trimming took 5 bases from V and 2 from J; bases not matched to a gene: 5. Germline V lookup: CDR1 DFQATT, CDR2 SNEGSKA (reference sequence). This CDR3 spans 13 amino acids. As DNA, the CDR3 is TGCAGTGCTGGCGAACAGGGGAACTATGGCTACACCTTC. Translated: CSAGEQGNYGYTF.

The chain employs TRBV10-3 and TRBJ2-1; unclear D gene. The V and J ends lost 6 bases and 4 bases respectively, with 13 bases between them. The CDR3 totals 14 residues. CDR1 and CDR2 from the germline V gene are ENHRY and SYGVKD. CDR3 in amino acids: CAISREYQYNEQFF. The CDR3 DNA follows: TGTGCCATCAGCCGAGAGTACCAGTACAATGAGCAGTTCTTC.

This rearrangement joins TRBV7-8 to TRBJ2-7; a possible D gene is TRBD1 (5 bases). The CDR3 spans 14 residues. Trimming pared 1 base from V and 3 bases from J, leaving 10 bases between. Germline CDR1 SGHVS, CDR2 FQNEAQ. As DNA, the CDR3 is TGTGCCAGCAGCTTAGAGGCAGGGAACTACGAGCAGTACTTC. Translation gives CASSLEAGNYEQYF.

The chain joins TRBV24-1 to TRBJ2-5; 12 bases line up with TRBD2. The germline V gene encodes CDR1 KGHDR and CDR2 SFDVKD. The CDR3 runs 15 residues. V lost 4 bases and J lost 4; bases outside the gene matches: 3. The CDR3 DNA sequence: TGTGCCACCAGTGAACCGGGACTAGCGGGAGAGACCCAGTACTTC. Its translation: CATSEPGLAGETQYF.

Only a few counts were recorded for this clonotype. The V gene is TRBV11-2, the J gene TRBJ2-1; D is unclear. The CDR3 has 17 amino acids. Germline CDR1 and CDR2: SGHAT and FQNNGV. Trimming left V 0 bases short and J 0 bases short, with 12 bases between. CDR3 DNA: TGTGCCAGCAGCTTAGATTTAGGCGAATTCTCCTACAATGAGCAGTTCTTC. As protein: CASSLDLGEFSYNEQFF. Combining the CDR3 with reference TRBV11-2 and TRBJ2-1 gives the whole variable domain EAGVAQSPRYKIIEKRQSVAFWCNPISGHATLYWYQQILGQGPKLLIQFQNNGVVDDSQLPKDRFSAERLKGVDSTLKIQPAKLEDSAVYLCASSLDLGEFSYNEQFFGPGTRLTVL.

The chain carries TRBV7-9 and TRBJ2-3; 9 bases are a match to TRBD2. CDR1 SEHNR and CDR2 FQNEAQ come from the germline V gene (reference sequence). This CDR3 region has 15 residues. Trimming took 1 base from V and 3 from J; bases not matched to a gene: 2. In nucleotides, the CDR3 is TGTGCCAGCAGCTTAGATAGCGGGAGTACAGATACGCAGTATTTT. The encoded protein is CASSLDSGSTDTQYF. Full variable domain (remainder filled in from reference TRBV7-9 and TRBJ2-3): DTGVSQNPRHKITKRGQNVTFRCDPISEHNRLYWYRQTLGQGPEFLTYFQNEAQLEKSRLLSDRFSAERPKGSFSTLEIQRTEQGDSAMYLCASSLDSGSTDTQYFGPGTRLTVL.

The chain recombines TRBV30 with TRBJ1-1; a weak D match, TRBD1 (6 bases). The germline V gene has CDR1 GTSNPN and CDR2 SVGIG (reference sequence). This CDR3 comprises 16 residues. V lost 2 bases to trimming and J lost 2 bases, with 18 bases between them. For the CDR3, the DNA is TGTGCCTGGAGTCCCGAGGGGGAGGGGTATAACACTGAAGCTTTCTTT. It translates to CAWSPEGEGYNTEAFF. Based on the CDR3 plus reference TRBV30 and TRBJ1-1, the full variable domain is SQTIHQWPATLVQPVGSPLSLECTVEGTSNPNLYWYRQAAGRGLQLLFYSVGIGQISSEVPQNLSASRPQDRQFILSSKKLLLSDSGFYLCAWSPEGEGYNTEAFFGQGTRLTVV.

V usage is TRBV29-1 and J usage is TRBJ2-2; weak D call: TRBD1 (5 bases). CDR1 and CDR2 from the germline V gene are SQVTM and ANQGSEA. There are 13 residues in the CDR3. V was clipped by 4 bases and J by 4 bases, with 10 bases between them. The CDR3 protein is CSVGQGSTGELFF. The CDR3 DNA is TGCAGCGTTGGGCAGGGATCCACCGGGGAGCTGTTTTTT.

This clonotype was seen a handful of times. The V call is TRBV5-1, the J call TRBJ2-5; D gene unclear. This CDR3 has 14 residues. The germline V gene encodes CDR1 SGHRS and CDR2 YFSETQ. Deletions cut 4 bases from V and 5 bases from J, with 15 bases between. The CDR3 spells CASSVLDHAETQYF. CDR3 bases: TGCGCCAGCAGCGTTCTTGACCACGCGGAGACCCAGTACTTC.

This chain uses TRBV12-3 or TRBV12-4 with TRBJ2-1; 14 bases line up with TRBD2. The CDR3 runs to 18 residues. Trimming at V came to 1 base and at J to 5 bases, leaving 7 bases not matched to a gene. CDR3 loop: CASSLGGPGLAGDNEQFF. The CDR3 coding sequence is TGTGCCAGCAGTTTAGGAGGGCCGGGACTAGCGGGGGACAATGAGCAGTTCTTC.

This clonotype was seen a few times. This chain connects TRBV25-1 to TRBJ1-2; the match to TRBD1 covers 7 bases. V lost 3 bases, J lost 4 bases, and 8 bases stayed unmatched. The CDR3 is made up of 15 amino acids. Germline V gene data show CDR1 as MGHDK and CDR2 as SYGVNS. The CDR3 DNA follows: TGTGCCAGCAGTGAGACCGGGACAGCCGTCTATGGCTACACCTTC. Its protein is CASSETGTAVYGYTF.

The V call is TRBV24-1, the J call TRBJ2-5, with D hard to call. The CDR3 extends over 14 amino acids. The V and J ends lost 6 bases and 0 bases respectively, with 10 bases between them. Germline V CDR1 and CDR2: KGHDR, SFDVKD. CDR3: CATSPWANQETQYF. In DNA form, the CDR3 reads TGTGCCACCAGTCCCTGGGCGAACCAAGAGACCCAGTACTTC.

The CDR3 bases are TGTGCCACCAGCTGGGGAGGACTGGCGGGCACTGAAGCTTTCTTT. It is translated as CATSWGGLAGTEAFF. The chain couples TRBV15 to TRBJ1-1; no firm D call. The germline V and J ends were trimmed by 5 bases and 4 bases, with 17 bases remaining between them. Germline values: CDR1 LNHNV, CDR2 YYDKDF (reference sequence). The CDR3 contains 15 residues.

This clonotype was detected a few times. The V and J genes are TRBV20-1 and TRBJ1-5; 8 nucleotides agree with TRBD1. The germline gives CDR1 DFQATT, CDR2 SNEGSKA (reference sequence). Trimming removed 6 bases from V and 3 bases from J; junction bases left unmatched: 4. The CDR3 covers 13 residues. The CDR3 region is CSARGHYNQPQHF. The CDR3 nucleotides read TGCAGTGCCAGGGGGCATTACAATCAGCCCCAGCATTTT.